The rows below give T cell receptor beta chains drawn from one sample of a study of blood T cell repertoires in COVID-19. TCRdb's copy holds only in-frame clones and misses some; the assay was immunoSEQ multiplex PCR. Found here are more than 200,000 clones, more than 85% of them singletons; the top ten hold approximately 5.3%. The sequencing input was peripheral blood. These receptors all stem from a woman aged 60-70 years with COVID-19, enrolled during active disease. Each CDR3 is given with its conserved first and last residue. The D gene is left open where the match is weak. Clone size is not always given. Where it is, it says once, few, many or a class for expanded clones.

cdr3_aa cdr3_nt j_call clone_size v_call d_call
CASSPRRQGTAGELFF TGTGCCAGCAGCCCTAGGAGACAGGGGACGGCCGGGGAGCTGTTTTTT TRBJ2-2 few TRBV5-5 TRBD1
CASSQYRDHPNNQPQHF TGCGCCAGCAGCCAATACAGGGATCACCCTAACAATCAGCCCCAGCATTTT TRBJ1-5 - TRBV4-1 -
CASSLRETYGYTF TGTGCCAGCTCGCTCCGGGAGACCTATGGCTACACCTTC TRBJ1-2 - TRBV18 -
CASRTVFGTGDYNEQFF TGTGCCAGCAGAACCGTATTCGGGACAGGGGACTACAATGAGCAGTTCTTC TRBJ2-1 - TRBV5-6 TRBD1
CASSVTGRTRTLGNEQFF TGTGCCAGCAGCGTAACAGGACGAACAAGGACCTTGGGGAATGAGCAGTTCTTC TRBJ2-1 - TRBV5-6 -
CASSTGWGGISYNEQFF TGTGCCAGCAGCACGGGATGGGGGGGGATCTCCTACAATGAGCAGTTCTTC TRBJ2-1 - TRBV7-9 TRBD2
CATDRQGANEQFF TGTGCCACCGACCGACAGGGAGCCAATGAGCAGTTCTTC TRBJ2-1 once TRBV15 TRBD1
CASRPGTGGAGTGELFF TGTGCCAGCAGGCCCGGGACAGGGGGCGCGGGCACCGGGGAGCTGTTTTTT TRBJ2-2 - TRBV5-4 TRBD1
CASSSHGGLNTEAFF TGTGCCAGCAGCTCTCACGGCGGATTGAACACTGAAGCTTTCTTT TRBJ1-1 - TRBV28 -
CSADKEDTQYF TGCAGTGCGGACAAGGAGGATACGCAGTATTTT TRBJ2-3 - TRBV20-1 -
CASSFNPQLTGNTIYF TGCGCCAGCAGCTTCAACCCCCAACTAACCGGAAACACCATATATTTT TRBJ1-3 - TRBV5-1 -
CASSSPGTSNEQFF TGTGCCAGTAGTAGCCCCGGGACTAGCAATGAGCAGTTCTTC TRBJ2-1 - TRBV19 TRBD2
CASSQGQGAAGTGELFF TGTGCCAGCAGCCAGGGGCAGGGGGCAGCGGGGACCGGGGAGCTGTTTTTT TRBJ2-2 few TRBV3-1/TRBV3-2 -
CASSQESRAGGYTF TGTGCCAGCAGCCAAGAATCCAGGGCTGGTGGCTACACCTTC TRBJ1-2 - TRBV3-1/TRBV3-2 -
CASSPGLAVNEQFF TGTGCCAGCAGCCCGGGGCTAGCGGTGAATGAGCAGTTCTTC TRBJ2-1 - TRBV11-3 TRBD2
CASSRSVGSYEQYF TGTGCCAGCAGTCGTAGCGTGGGTTCCTACGAGCAGTACTTC TRBJ2-7 - TRBV11-2 -
CASSLAGAGEQYF TGTGCCAGCAGCTTAGCAGGGGCAGGCGAGCAGTACTTC TRBJ2-7 - TRBV11-2 -
CASSAGEGTEAFF TGTGCCAGCTCCGCAGGGGAGGGCACTGAAGCTTTCTTT TRBJ1-1 - TRBV18 -
CASSPRLSRGYNEQFF TGTGCCAGCAGCCCGAGACTCAGCAGGGGTTACAATGAGCAGTTCTTC TRBJ2-1 - TRBV11-3 -
CASSEYVWAQGDTGELFF TGTGCCAGCAGTGAATATGTATGGGCTCAGGGGGACACCGGGGAGCTGTTTTTT TRBJ2-2 - TRBV25-1 TRBD1
CASSRSARTGRYEQYF TGTGCCAGCAGCCGAAGCGCCCGGACAGGGCGCTACGAGCAGTACTTC TRBJ2-7 once TRBV2 TRBD1
CASSFTENQPQHF TGTGCCAGCAGTTTTACAGAGAATCAGCCCCAGCATTTT TRBJ1-5 once TRBV27 -
CASKRELEQPQHF TGTGCCAGCAAAAGGGAACTAGAACAGCCCCAGCATTTT TRBJ1-5 - TRBV2 -
CASSIGQMNTEAFF TGTGCCAGTAGTATAGGACAAATGAACACTGAAGCTTTCTTT TRBJ1-1 - TRBV19 -
CASSQDQGQWEKLFF TGCGCCAGCAGCCAAGATCAGGGACAGTGGGAAAAACTGTTTTTT TRBJ1-4 - TRBV4-1 TRBD1
CASSPPTSSDTQYF TGTGCCAGCAGCCCCCCCACTAGCTCAGATACGCAGTATTTT TRBJ2-3 - TRBV3-1/TRBV3-2 -
CATSSLGAEAFF TGTGCCACCAGCAGCCTGGGGGCCGAAGCTTTCTTT TRBJ1-1 - TRBV15 -